This T cell receptor (beta chain) stems from a study of shared clonotypes between healthy human individuals. Study in general: The cohort had a couple of women and a few men, ages 18 to 49. Each donor had three CD4 naive, three CD4 memory, two CD8 naive and one CD8 memory plate. The study's findings and limits: At large depth, rarefaction still showed sorted-subset sequencing to be incomplete. Generally, naive subsets (rather than memory subsets) showed larger estimated richness.

The repertoire was sequenced with immunoSEQ multiplex PCR; TCRdb's copy has only in-frame clones and lacks some. The data hold roughly 2.1 million clones, with 85% to 95% observed a single time. CD8 cells classed as naive were CD45RO-negative and positively selected for CCR7, excluding terminally differentiated effector memory CD45RA+ cells. This CDR3 has 15 residues. The V gene lost 4 bases and the J gene lost 9 bases, with 22 bases spanning the gap. Germline V gene lookup returns CDR1 SGDLS and CDR2 YYNGEE. Concerning this clone itself: Its antigen is unidentified.

This TCR derives from a man aged 18 to 29 in good health. Some clones in this sample may be carry-over from other donors' samples. The chain joins TRBV9 to TRBJ2-5; D is uncertain. Sequences were obtained from naive CD8+ T cells from PBMCs. The CDR3 region has the DNA TGTGCCAGCAGCTTATCGGAGCTGGACGTTTTGGCCCAGTACTTC. This sequence encodes CASSLSELDVLAQYF.